This T cell receptor (beta chain) was profiled in a study of blood T cells in healthy people across ages. The germline CDR1 and CDR2 sequences are SEHNR and FQNEAQ (reference sequence). V was pared by 5 bases and J by 5 bases, with 6 bases of the junction left unmatched. The CDR3 contains 13 residues. The second PCR ran roughly 7 to 11 cycles with a sample-barcoded 5' primer and J-beta primers. MiXCR, applied by TCRdb to the 5' RACE reads, yields one record per CDR3 protein. The table records some 700,000 distinct CDR3 sequences, about 24% of them present only once. This clonotype was detected only a few times.

This chain joins TRBV7-9 and TRBJ2-7; 7 bases are a match to TRBD1. Sequenced input: blood. The receptor was isolated from a man between 65 and 85 years old in good health. The CDR3 nucleotides read TGTGCCAGCAGCCCAGACAGGGCGCACGAGCAGTACTTC. This gives the protein CASSPDRAHEQYF. The whole variable domain, remainder taken from reference TRBV7-9 and TRBJ2-7, is DTGVSQNPRHKITKRGQNVTFRCDPISEHNRLYWYRQTLGQGPEFLTYFQNEAQLEKSRLLSDRFSAERPKGSFSTLEIQRTEQGDSAMYLCASSPDRAHEQYFGPGTRLTVT.